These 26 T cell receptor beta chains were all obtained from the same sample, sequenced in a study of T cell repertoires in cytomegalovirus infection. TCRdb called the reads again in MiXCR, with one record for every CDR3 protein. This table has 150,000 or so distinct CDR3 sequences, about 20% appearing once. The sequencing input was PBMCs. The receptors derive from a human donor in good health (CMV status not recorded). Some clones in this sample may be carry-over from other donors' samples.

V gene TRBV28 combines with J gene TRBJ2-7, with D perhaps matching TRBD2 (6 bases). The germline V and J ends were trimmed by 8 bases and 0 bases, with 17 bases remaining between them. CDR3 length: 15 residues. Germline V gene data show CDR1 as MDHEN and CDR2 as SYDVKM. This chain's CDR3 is CASEVGGTSSYEQYF. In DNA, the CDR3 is TGTGCCAGCGAGGTTGGCGGGACGAGCTCCTACGAGCAGTACTTC.

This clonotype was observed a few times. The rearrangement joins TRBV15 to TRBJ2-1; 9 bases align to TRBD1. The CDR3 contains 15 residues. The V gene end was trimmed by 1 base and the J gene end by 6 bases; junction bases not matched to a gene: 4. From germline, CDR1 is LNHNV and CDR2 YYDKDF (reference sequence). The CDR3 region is CATSRGTGDGNEQFF. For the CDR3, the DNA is TGTGCCACCAGCAGAGGGACAGGGGATGGCAATGAGCAGTTCTTC.

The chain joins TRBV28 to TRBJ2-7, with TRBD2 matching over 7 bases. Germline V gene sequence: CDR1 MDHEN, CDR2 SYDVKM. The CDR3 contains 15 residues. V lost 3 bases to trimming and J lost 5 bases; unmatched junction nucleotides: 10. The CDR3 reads CASSLRLAIIDEQYF. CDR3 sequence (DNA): TGTGCCAGCAGTTTGAGACTAGCAATCATAGACGAGCAGTACTTC.

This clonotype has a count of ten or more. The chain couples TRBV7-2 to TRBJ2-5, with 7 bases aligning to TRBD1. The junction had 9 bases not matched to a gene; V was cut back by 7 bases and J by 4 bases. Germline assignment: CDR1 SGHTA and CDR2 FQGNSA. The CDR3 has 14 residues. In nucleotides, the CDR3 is TGTGCCAGCAAACAGGGGATAGAAAGAGAGACCCAGTACTTC. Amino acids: CASKQGIERETQYF.

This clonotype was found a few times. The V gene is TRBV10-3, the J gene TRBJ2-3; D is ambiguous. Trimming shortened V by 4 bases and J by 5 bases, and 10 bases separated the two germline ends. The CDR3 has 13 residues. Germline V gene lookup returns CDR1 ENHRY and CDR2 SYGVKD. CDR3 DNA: TGTGCCATCAGTGGACGGATGGGAGATACGCAGTATTTT. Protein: CAISGRMGDTQYF.

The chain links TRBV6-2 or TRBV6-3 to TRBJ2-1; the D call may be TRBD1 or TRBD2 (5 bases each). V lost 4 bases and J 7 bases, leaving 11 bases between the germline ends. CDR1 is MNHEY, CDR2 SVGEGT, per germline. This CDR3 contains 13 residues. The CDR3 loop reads CASSSGPWNEQFF. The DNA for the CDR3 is TGTGCCAGCAGTTCGGGGCCGTGGAATGAGCAGTTCTTC.

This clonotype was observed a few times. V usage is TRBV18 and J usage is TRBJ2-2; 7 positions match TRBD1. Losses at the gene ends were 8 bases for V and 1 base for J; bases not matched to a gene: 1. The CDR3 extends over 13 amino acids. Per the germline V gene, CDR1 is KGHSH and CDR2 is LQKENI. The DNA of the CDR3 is TGTGCCAGCGACAGGGAGAACACCGGGGAGCTGTTTTTT. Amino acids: CASDRENTGELFF.

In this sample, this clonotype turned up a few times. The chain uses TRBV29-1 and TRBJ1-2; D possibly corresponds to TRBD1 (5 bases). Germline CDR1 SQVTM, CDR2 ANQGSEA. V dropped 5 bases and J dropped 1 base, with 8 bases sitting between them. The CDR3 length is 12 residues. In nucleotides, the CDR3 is TGCAGCGTTTATGACAGTAACTATGGCTACACCTTC. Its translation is CSVYDSNYGYTF.

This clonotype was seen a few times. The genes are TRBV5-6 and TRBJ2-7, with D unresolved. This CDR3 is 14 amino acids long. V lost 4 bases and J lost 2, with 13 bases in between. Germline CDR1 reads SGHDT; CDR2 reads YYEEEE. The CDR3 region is CASSTDPRPYEQYF. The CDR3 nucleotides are TGTGCCAGCAGCACCGATCCTAGGCCCTACGAGCAGTACTTC.

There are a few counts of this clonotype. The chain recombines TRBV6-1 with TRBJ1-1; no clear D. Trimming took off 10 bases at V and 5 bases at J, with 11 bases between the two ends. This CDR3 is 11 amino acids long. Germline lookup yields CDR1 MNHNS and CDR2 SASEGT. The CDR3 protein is CATWPGTEAFF. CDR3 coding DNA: TGTGCCACATGGCCCGGAACTGAAGCTTTCTTT.

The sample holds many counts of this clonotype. In DNA, the CDR3 is TGTGCCAGCAACGAGGGGTGGGCCTACGAGCAGTACTTC. Encoded protein: CASNEGWAYEQYF. The chain uses TRBV28 and TRBJ2-7; tentatively, D is TRBD1 or TRBD2 (5 bases each). V was clipped by 7 bases and J by 2 bases, with 12 bases between them. Germline CDR1 is MDHEN and CDR2 is SYDVKM. This CDR3 spans 13 amino acids.

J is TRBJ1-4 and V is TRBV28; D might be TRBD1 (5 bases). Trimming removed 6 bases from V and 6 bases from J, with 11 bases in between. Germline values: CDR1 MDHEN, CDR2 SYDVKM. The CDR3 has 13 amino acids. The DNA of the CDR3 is TGTGCCAGCAGCGTACTGGGGGATGAAAAACTGTTTTTT. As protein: CASSVLGDEKLFF.

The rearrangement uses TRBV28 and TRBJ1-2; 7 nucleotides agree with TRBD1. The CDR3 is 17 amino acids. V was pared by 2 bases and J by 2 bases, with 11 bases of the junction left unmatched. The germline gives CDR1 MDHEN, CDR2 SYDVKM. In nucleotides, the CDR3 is TGTGCCAGCAGTTTAGAGGGAAAGGGGGCGGGCAACTATGGCTACACCTTC. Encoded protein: CASSLEGKGAGNYGYTF.

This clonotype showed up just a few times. The CDR3: CASSFAITVMETQYF. The DNA for the CDR3 is TGTGCCAGCAGTTTTGCGATAACAGTGATGGAGACCCAGTACTTC. The rearrangement links TRBV28 to TRBJ2-5, with D unresolved. There are 15 residues in the CDR3. The germline CDR1 and CDR2 sequences are MDHEN and SYDVKM. V dropped 3 bases and J dropped 5 bases, with 16 bases sitting between them.

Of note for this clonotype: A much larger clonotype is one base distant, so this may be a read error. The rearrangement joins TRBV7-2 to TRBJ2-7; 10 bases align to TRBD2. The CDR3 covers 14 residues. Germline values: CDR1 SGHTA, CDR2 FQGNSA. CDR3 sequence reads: CASSDGTSVYERYF. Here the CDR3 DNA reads TGTGCCAGCAGCGACGGGACTAGCGTCTACGAGCGGTACTTC.

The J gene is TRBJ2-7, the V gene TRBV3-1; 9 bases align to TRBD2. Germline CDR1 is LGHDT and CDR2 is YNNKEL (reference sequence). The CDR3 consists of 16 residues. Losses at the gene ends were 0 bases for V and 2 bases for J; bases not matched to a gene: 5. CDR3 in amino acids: CASSQEATSGTYEQYF. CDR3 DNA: TGTGCCAGCAGCCAAGAAGCGACTAGCGGAACCTACGAGCAGTACTTC.

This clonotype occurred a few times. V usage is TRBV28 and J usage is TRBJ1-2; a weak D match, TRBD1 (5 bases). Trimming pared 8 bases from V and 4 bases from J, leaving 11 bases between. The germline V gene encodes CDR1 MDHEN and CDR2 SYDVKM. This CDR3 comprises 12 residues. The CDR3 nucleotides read TGTGCCAGCGGGGGGGTCGGCTATGGCTACACCTTC. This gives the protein CASGGVGYGYTF.

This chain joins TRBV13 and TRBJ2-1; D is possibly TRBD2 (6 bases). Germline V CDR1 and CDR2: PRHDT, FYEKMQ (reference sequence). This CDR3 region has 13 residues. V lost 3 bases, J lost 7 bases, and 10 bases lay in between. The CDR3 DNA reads TGTGCCAGCAGCTTGAGACTAGTAAATGAGCAGTTCTTC. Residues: CASSLRLVNEQFF.

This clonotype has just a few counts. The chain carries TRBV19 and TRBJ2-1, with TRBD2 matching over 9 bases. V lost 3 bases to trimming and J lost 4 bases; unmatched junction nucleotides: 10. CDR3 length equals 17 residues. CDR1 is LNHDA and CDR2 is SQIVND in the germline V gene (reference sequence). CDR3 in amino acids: CASSILLAGVGYNEQFF. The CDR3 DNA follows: TGTGCCAGTAGTATCCTATTAGCGGGAGTGGGTTACAATGAGCAGTTCTTC.

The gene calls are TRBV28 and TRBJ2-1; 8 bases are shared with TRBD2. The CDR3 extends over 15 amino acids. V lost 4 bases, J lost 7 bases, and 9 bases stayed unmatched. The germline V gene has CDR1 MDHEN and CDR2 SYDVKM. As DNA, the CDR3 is TGTGCCAGCAGTTGGAGGCGGGGGGACCCTAATGAGCAGTTCTTC. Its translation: CASSWRRGDPNEQFF.

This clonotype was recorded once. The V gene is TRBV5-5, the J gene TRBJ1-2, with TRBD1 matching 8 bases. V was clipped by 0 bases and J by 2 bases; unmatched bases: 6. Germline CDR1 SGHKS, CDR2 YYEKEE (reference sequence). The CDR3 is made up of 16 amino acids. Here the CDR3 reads CASSLVGTGLNYGYTF. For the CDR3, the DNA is TGTGCCAGCAGCTTGGTGGGGACAGGTCTGAACTATGGCTACACCTTC.

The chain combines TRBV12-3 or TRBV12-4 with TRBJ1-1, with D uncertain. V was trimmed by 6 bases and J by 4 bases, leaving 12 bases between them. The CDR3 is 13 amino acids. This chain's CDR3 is CASRNDGSTEAFF. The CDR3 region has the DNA TGTGCCAGCAGGAATGATGGTAGCACTGAAGCTTTCTTT.

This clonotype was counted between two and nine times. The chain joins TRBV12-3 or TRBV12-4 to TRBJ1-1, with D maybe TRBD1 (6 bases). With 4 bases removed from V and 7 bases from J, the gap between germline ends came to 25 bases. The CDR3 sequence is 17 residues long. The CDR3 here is CASSSQGSPILNGEAFF. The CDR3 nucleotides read TGTGCCAGCAGTTCACAGGGTTCCCCGATCCTGAACGGTGAAGCTTTCTTT.

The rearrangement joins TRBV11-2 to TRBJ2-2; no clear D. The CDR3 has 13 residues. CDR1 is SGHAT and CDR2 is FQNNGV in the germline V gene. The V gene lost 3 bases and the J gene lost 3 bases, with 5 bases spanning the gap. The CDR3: CASSFSDTGELFF. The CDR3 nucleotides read TGTGCCAGCAGCTTTTCGGACACCGGGGAGCTGTTTTTT.

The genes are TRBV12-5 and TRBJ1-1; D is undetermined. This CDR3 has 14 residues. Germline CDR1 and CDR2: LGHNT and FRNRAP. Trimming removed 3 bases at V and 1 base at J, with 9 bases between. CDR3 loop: CASGFHSPNTEAFF. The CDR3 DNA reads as TGTGCTAGTGGTTTCCATTCCCCGAACACTGAAGCTTTCTTT.

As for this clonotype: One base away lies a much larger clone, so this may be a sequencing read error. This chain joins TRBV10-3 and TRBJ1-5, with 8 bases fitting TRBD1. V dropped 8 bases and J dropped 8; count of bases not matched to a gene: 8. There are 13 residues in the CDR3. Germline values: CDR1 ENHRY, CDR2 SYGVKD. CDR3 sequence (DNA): TGTGCCATCCGTGGCAGGGGGCAAGAGCCCCAGCATTTT. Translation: CAIRGRGQEPQHF.